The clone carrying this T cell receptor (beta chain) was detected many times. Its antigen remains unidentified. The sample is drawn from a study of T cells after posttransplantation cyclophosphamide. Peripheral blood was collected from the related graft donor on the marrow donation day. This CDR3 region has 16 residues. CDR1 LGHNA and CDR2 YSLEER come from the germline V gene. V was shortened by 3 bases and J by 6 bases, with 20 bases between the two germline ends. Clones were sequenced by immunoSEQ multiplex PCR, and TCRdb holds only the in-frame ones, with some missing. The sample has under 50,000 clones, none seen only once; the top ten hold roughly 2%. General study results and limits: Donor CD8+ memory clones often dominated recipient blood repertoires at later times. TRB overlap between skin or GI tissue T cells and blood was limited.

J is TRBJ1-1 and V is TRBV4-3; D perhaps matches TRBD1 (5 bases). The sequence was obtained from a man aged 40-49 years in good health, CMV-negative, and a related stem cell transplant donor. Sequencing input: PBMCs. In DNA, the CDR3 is TGCGCCAGCAGCCATACGGTACGGGGGGGAGGCGCTGAAGCTTTCTTT. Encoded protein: CASSHTVRGGGAEAFF.